This T cell receptor (beta chain) stems from a study of blood T cell repertoires in COVID-19. Background on the study: PBMCs, B-cell-depleted T cells, or T cells were the source of the cDNA or gDNA that made up the material.

Those enrolled, adults aged roughly 18 to 95 years, came from fewer than 25 US areas. In the original analysis: Researchers report that nucleated cell counts were estimated from reference gene primer amplification. Clones were read by immunoSEQ multiplex PCR, and TCRdb kept only the in-frame ones, dropping some. V and J calls and clone size are given by that table; D and trimming were obtained from the DNA. The sample consists of approximately 300,000 clones, roughly 90% of them appearing once. The CDR3 totals 15 residues. Looked up from germline, CDR1 is LGHNA and CDR2 is YNFKEQ. Trimming took off 0 bases at V and 4 bases at J, with 11 bases between the two ends.

The source is a woman in her 30s who had recovered from COVID-19. This rearrangement joins TRBV4-2 to TRBJ2-3; possible D gene TRBD2, 6 bases. Sequencing input: PBMCs or T cells enriched from blood (not recorded which). CDR3 bases: TGTGCCAGCAGCCAAGAGTCCGGCGGGGCAGATACGCAGTATTTT. It encodes CASSQESGGADTQYF.